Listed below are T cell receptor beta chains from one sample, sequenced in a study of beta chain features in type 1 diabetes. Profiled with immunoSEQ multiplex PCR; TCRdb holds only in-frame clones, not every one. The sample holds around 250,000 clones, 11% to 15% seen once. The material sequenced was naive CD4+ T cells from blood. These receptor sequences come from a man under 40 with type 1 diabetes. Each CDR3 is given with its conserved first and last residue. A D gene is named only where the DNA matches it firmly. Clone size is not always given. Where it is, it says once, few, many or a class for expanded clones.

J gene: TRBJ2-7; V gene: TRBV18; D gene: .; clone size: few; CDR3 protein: CASSPPGHYEQYF; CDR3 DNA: TGTGCCAGCTCACCACCCGGTCACTACGAGCAGTACTTC
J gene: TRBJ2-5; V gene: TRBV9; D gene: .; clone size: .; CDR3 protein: CASSVGGRAQETQYF; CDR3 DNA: TGTGCCAGCAGCGTAGGGGGCAGGGCCCAAGAGACCCAGTACTTC
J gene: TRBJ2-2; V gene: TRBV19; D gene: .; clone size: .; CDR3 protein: CASRATANTGELFF; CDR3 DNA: TGTGCCAGTAGGGCCACAGCGAACACCGGGGAGCTGTTTTTT
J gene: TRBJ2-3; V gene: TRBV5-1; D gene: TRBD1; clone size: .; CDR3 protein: CASSPRQGKDTQYF; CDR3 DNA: TGCGCCAGCAGCCCACGACAGGGAAAAGATACGCAGTATTTT
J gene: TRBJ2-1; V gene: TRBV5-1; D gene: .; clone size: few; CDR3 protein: CASTGHGNEQFF; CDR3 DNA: TGCGCCAGCACGGGACACGGGAATGAGCAGTTCTTC
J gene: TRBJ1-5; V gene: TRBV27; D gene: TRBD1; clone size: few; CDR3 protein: CASSLHGTGGEQPQHF; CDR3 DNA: TGTGCCAGCAGTTTACATGGGACAGGGGGGGAGCAGCCCCAGCATTTT
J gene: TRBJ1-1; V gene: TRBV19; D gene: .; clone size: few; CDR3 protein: CASSIGRLRVNTEAFF; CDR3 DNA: TGTGCCAGTAGTATTGGTAGGCTTCGGGTGAACACTGAAGCTTTCTTT
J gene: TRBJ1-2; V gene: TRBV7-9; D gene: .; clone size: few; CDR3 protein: CASSLTGGNYGYTF; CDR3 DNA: TGTGCCAGCAGCTTAACGGGGGGCAACTATGGCTACACCTTC
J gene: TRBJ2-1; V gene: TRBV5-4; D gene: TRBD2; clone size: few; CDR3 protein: CASSPSRGGGAYEQFF; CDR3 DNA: TGTGCCAGCAGCCCGAGCAGGGGCGGGGGGGCGTATGAGCAGTTCTTC
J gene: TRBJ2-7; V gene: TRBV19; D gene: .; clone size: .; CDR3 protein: CASSASGPSFSDEQYF; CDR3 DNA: TGTGCCAGTAGTGCTTCTGGGCCTTCCTTCTCTGACGAGCAGTACTTC
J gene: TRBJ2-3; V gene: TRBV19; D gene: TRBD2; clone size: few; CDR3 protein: CASSTTRGGTDTQYF; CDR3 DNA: TGTGCCAGTAGTACAACACGGGGGGGCACAGATACGCAGTATTTT
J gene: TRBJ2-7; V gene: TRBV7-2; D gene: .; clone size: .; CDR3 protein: CASSLRGYEQYF; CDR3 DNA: TGTGCCAGCAGCTTACGGGGCTACGAGCAGTACTTC
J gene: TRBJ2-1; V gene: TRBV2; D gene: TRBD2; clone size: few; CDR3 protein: CASSEASGRSYNEQFF; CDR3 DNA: TGTGCCAGCAGTGAGGCTAGCGGGAGGTCCTACAATGAGCAGTTCTTC
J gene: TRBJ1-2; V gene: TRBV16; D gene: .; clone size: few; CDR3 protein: CASSQSQGSYGYTF; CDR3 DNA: TGTGCCAGCAGCCAATCTCAGGGCTCCTATGGCTACACCTTC
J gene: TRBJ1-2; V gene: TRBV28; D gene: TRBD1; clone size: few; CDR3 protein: CASRDRAGGYGYTF; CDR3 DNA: TGTGCCAGCAGAGACAGGGCGGGAGGCTATGGCTACACCTTC
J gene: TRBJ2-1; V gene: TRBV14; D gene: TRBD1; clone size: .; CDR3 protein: CASSPRQGSYNEQFF; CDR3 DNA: TGTGCCAGCAGCCCCCGACAGGGATCCTACAATGAGCAGTTCTTC
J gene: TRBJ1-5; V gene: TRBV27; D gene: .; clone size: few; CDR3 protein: CASRVGPYSNQPQHF; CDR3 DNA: TGTGCCAGCAGGGTGGGCCCCTATAGCAATCAGCCCCAGCATTTT
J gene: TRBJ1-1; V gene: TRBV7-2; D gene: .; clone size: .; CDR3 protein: CASRLRGGSEAFF; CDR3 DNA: TGTGCCAGCAGATTGAGAGGGGGATCTGAAGCTTTCTTT
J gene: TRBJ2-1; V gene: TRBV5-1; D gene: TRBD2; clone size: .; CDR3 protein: CASSLRAGVSGEQFF; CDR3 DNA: TGCGCCAGCAGCTTAAGAGCGGGAGTGTCTGGTGAGCAGTTCTTC
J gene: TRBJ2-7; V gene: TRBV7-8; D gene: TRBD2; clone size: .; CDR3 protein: CASSLGVREEGYEQYF; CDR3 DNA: TGTGCCAGCAGCTTAGGGGTCCGGGAGGAAGGGTACGAGCAGTACTTC
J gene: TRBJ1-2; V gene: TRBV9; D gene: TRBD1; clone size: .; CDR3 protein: CASSVEGRGRNGYTF; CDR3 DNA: TGTGCCAGCAGCGTAGAAGGCAGGGGGCGGAATGGCTACACCTTC
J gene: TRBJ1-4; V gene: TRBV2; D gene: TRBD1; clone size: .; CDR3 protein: CASLRDRLATNEKLFF; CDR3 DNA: TGTGCCAGCCTCCGGGACAGACTAGCAACTAATGAAAAACTGTTTTTT
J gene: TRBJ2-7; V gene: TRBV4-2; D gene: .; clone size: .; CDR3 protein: CASSRDQGTSYEQYF; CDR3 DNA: TGTGCCAGCAGCCGTGATCAGGGGACATCCTACGAGCAGTACTTC
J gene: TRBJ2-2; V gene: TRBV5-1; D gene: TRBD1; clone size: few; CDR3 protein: CASSLEGAIGELFF; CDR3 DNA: TGCGCCAGCAGCTTGGAGGGGGCGATCGGGGAGCTGTTTTTT
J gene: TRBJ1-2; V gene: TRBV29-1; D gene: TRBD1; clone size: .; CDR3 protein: CSVGDRGIYGYTF; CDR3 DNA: TGCAGCGTCGGGGACAGGGGAATTTATGGCTACACCTTC
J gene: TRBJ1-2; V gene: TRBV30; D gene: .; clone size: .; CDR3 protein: CAWSRQGELYGYTF; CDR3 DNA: TGTGCCTGGAGTCGCCAGGGCGAGCTCTATGGCTACACCTTC
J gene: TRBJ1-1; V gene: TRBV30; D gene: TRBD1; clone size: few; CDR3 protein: CAWSGRGQIEAFF; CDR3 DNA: TGTGCCTGGAGTGGGAGGGGACAGATTGAAGCTTTCTTT
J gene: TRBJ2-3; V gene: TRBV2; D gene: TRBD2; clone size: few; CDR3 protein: CASRREVKGDTQYF; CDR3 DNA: TGTGCCAGCAGGCGGGAGGTGAAGGGTGATACGCAGTATTTT
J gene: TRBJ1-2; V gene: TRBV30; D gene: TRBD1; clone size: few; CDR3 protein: CAWRGTVYGYTF; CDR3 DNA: TGTGCCTGGAGAGGGACAGTCTATGGCTACACCTTC
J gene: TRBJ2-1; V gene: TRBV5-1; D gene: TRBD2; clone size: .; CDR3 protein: CASSLPTGGDEQFF; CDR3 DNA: TGCGCCAGCAGCCTCCCCACTGGGGGGGATGAGCAGTTCTTC
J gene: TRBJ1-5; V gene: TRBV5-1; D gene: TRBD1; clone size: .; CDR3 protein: CASSKGGQGNQPQHF; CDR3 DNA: TGCGCCAGCAGCAAGGGGGGACAGGGGAATCAGCCCCAGCATTTT
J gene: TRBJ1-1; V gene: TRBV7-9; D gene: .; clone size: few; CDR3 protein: CASSLQNTEAFF; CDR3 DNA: TGTGCCAGCAGCTTACAGAACACTGAAGCTTTCTTT
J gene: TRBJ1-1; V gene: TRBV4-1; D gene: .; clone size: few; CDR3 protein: CASSHDGLRSTEAFF; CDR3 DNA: TGCGCCAGCAGCCACGATGGGTTACGGAGCACTGAAGCTTTCTTT
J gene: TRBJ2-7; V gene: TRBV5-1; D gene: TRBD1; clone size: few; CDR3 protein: CASSLASSGTAAASYEQYF; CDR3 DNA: TGCGCCAGCAGCTTGGCATCTTCGGGGACAGCTGCTGCTTCCTACGAGCAGTACTTC
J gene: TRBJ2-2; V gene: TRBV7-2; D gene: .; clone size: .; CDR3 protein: CASSFGTGELFF; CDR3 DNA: TGTGCCAGCAGCTTCGGGACCGGGGAGCTGTTTTTT
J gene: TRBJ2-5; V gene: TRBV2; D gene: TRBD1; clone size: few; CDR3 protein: CASSWQGEETQYF; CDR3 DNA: TGTGCCAGCAGCTGGCAGGGGGAAGAGACCCAGTACTTC
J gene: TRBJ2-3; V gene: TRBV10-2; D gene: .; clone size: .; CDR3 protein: CASRADRQGTQYF; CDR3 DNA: TGCGCCAGCAGGGCCGACAGGCAGGGTACGCAGTATTTT
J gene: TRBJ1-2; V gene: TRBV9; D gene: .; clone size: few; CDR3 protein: CASSVAGDPGYGYTF; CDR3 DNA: TGTGCCAGCAGCGTAGCAGGGGACCCAGGCTATGGCTACACCTTC
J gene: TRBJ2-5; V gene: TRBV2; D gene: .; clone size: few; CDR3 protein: CASSEDRAETQYF; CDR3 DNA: TGTGCCAGCAGTGAAGACAGGGCAGAGACCCAGTACTTC
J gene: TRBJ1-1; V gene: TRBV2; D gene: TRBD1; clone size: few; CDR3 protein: CASSEISGGEAFF; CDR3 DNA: TGTGCCAGCAGTGAAATTTCAGGGGGGGAAGCTTTCTTT